What follows are 10 T cell receptor beta chains derived from one specimen sequenced in a study of blood T cells in healthy people across ages (dated by TCRdb to about 2015). Libraries came from 5' RACE. Data came from an Illumina HiSeq 2500. The second PCR ran for roughly 7 to 12 cycles and used a J-beta primer mix along with a sample-barcoded 5' primer. The raw public reads went through TCRdb reprocessing: fastp at Q25, MiXCR clone calling, in-frame beta chains kept. Each CDR3 protein appears once, grouped with its most common genes and DNA. Within this sample are around 710,000 distinct CDR3 sequences, with roughly 45% of them counted one time only. Jointly, the top ten make up more than 20% of the sample. Specimen: blood. All receptors derive from a woman aged 55-69 years in good health.

This clonotype was observed a handful of times. The rearrangement joins TRBV4-2 to TRBJ1-1; D possibly corresponds to TRBD1 (5 bases). V shed 0 bases and J shed 6 bases, with 17 bases lying between them. This CDR3 has 16 residues. CDR1 and CDR2 from the germline V gene are LGHNA and YNFKEQ. The CDR3 sequence is CASSQDAGAASAEAFF. The CDR3 DNA is TGTGCCAGCAGCCAAGATGCCGGGGCCGCGAGCGCTGAAGCTTTCTTT.

This rearrangement joins TRBV3-1 to TRBJ2-3; 12 bases are a match to TRBD2. V gave up 3 bases and J gave up 5 bases; unmatched junction bases: 6. The CDR3 is 16 residues long. The V gene's germline CDR1 is LGHDT and CDR2 YNNKEL (reference sequence). The CDR3 protein is CASSHRLAGEGDTQYF. In nucleotides, the CDR3 is TGTGCCAGCAGCCACCGACTAGCGGGAGAGGGAGATACGCAGTATTTT.

A word on this clonotype: A read error is possible here, since a much larger clone lies one base away. CDR3 sequence: CANSPSIEQYF. In DNA form, the CDR3 reads TGTGCCAACAGCCCGAGCATCGAGCAGTACTTC. The chain joins TRBV7-2 to TRBJ2-4; D is uncertain. With the DNA end fitting TRBJ2-7 better, the J assignment may be wrong. Germline values: CDR1 SGHTA, CDR2 FQGNSA. This CDR3 spans 11 amino acids.

J is TRBJ2-1 and V is TRBV24-1; 8 nucleotides align to TRBD2. The CDR3 totals 16 residues. The trim removed 4 bases at V and 2 bases at J, leaving 6 bases unmatched. Germline lookup yields CDR1 KGHDR and CDR2 SFDVKD. The CDR3 reads CATSDPSGRAYNEQFF. CDR3 bases: TGTGCCACCAGTGACCCCTCCGGGAGGGCCTACAATGAGCAGTTCTTC.

This sequence joins TRBV30 and TRBJ1-2, with D perhaps matching TRBD1 (6 bases). This CDR3 region has 15 residues. With 5 bases removed from V and 3 bases from J, the gap between germline ends came to 19 bases. Germline lookup yields CDR1 GTSNPN and CDR2 SVGIG (reference sequence). The DNA for the CDR3 is TGTGCCTGGTTCAGTACAGGGCCAGCAGACTATGGCTACACCTTC. Amino acids: CAWFSTGPADYGYTF.

This clonotype was observed a few times. A junction boundary mismatches the germline segment, possibly from a read error. J is TRBJ2-7 and V is TRBV11-2; D may be TRBD1 (6 bases). This CDR3 spans 14 amino acids. Germline V gives CDR1 SGHAT, CDR2 FQNNGV. The CDR3 here is CASSLDQGLREQYF. DNA for the CDR3: TGTGCCAGCAGCCTAGATCAGGGGCTACGCGAGCAGTACTTC.

This rearrangement joins TRBV2 to TRBJ1-2, with a possible D match to TRBD1 (6 bases). The germline gives CDR1 SNHLY, CDR2 FYNNEI. V lost 7 bases and J lost 4, with 10 bases in between. This CDR3 contains 12 residues. The CDR3 DNA reads as TGTGCCAGCAAGGGGGGGGCCTATGGCTACACCTTC. Its translation: CASKGGAYGYTF. Supplemented by reference TRBV2 and TRBJ1-2, the full variable domain reads EPEVTQTPSHQVTQMGQEVILRCVPISNHLYFYWYRQILGQKVEFLVSFYNNEISEKSEIFDDQFSVERPDGSNFTLKIRSTKLEDSAMYFCASKGGAYGYTFGSGTRLTVV.

The table lists this clonotype with a few counts. This chain links TRBV2 with TRBJ2-7; D uncertain. Germline V gene lookup returns CDR1 SNHLY and CDR2 FYNNEI. This CDR3 has 13 amino acids. Trimming took off 2 bases at V and 3 bases at J, with 8 bases between the two ends. CDR3 amino acids: CASSERSGYEQYF. CDR3 DNA sequence: TGTGCCAGCAGTGAACGTTCAGGCTACGAGCAGTACTTC. Full variable domain (rest looked up from reference TRBV2 and TRBJ2-7): EPEVTQTPSHQVTQMGQEVILRCVPISNHLYFYWYRQILGQKVEFLVSFYNNEISEKSEIFDDQFSVERPDGSNFTLKIRSTKLEDSAMYFCASSERSGYEQYFGPGTRLTVT.

In its sample, this clonotype was seen many times. The chain carries TRBV25-1 and TRBJ1-6; TRBD1 is a possible D gene (6 bases). The CDR3 sequence is 16 residues long. V dropped 1 base and J dropped 5 bases, with 12 bases sitting between them. The V gene's germline CDR1 is MGHDK and CDR2 SYGVNS. The CDR3 DNA sequence: TGTGCCAGCAGTGAATTTGGCAGGGGAGATAATTCACCCCTCCACTTT. Its protein is CASSEFGRGDNSPLHF.

The chain carries TRBV7-9 and TRBJ1-2, with D tentatively TRBD1 (6 bases). Germline CDR1 reads SEHNR; CDR2 reads FQNEAQ (reference sequence). Trimming took 3 bases from V and 2 from J, leaving 16 bases between them. The CDR3 spans 16 residues. CDR3 coding DNA: TGTGCCAGCAGCTTGCCGACAGGAGGAAACAACTATGGCTACACCTTC. Its protein is CASSLPTGGNNYGYTF.